Following are 21 T cell receptor beta chains from one sample sequenced in a study of T cells in Graves' hyperthyroidism and ophthalmopathy. TCR beta CDR3 sequences were amplified from RNA transcripts. HTBI primers drove first-round RT-PCR of the TCR CDR3. TCRdb analysed the multiplex PCR reads with MiXCR anew, one entry per CDR3 protein. The sample has 640,000 or so distinct CDR3 sequences, 14% to 15% seen once; the top ten hold about 3.9%. Sequenced material: blood. All receptors come from a middle-aged woman with Graves' ophthalmopathy.

Points on this clonotype: With a much larger clone just one base away, this may be a read error. The CDR3 does not close with the conserved phenylalanine or tryptophan, likely indicating a read error. The chain is built from TRBV6-1 and TRBJ2-7, with D perhaps TRBD2 (7 bases). In germline, CDR1 is MNHNS, CDR2 SASEGT. The CDR3 totals 14 residues. Trimming left V 7 bases short and J 2 bases short, with 15 bases between. The CDR3 sequence: CASIGGGGAYEQYL. In DNA form, the CDR3 reads TGTGCCAGCATAGGAGGGGGGGGCGCCTACGAGCAGTACCTC.

The V call is TRBV11-2, the J call TRBJ1-2; possibly TRBD1 for D (5 bases). The CDR3 totals 16 residues. Trimming took 0 bases from V and 2 from J, leaving 13 bases between them. The V gene's germline CDR1 is SGHAT and CDR2 FQNNGV. DNA for the CDR3: TGTGCCAGCAGCTTAGAAGGGGCCAGGGCGAACTATGGCTACACCTTC. Amino acids: CASSLEGARANYGYTF.

The chain employs TRBV3-1 and TRBJ2-2; possibly TRBD1 or TRBD2 for D (6 bases each). Germline loops: CDR1 LGHDT, CDR2 YNNKEL (reference sequence). This CDR3 has 14 amino acids. Trimming shortened V by 4 bases and J by 6 bases, and 12 bases separated the two germline ends. The CDR3 DNA reads as TGTGCCAGCAGCCGCGGAGGGGGACCCGGGGAGCTGTTTTTT. Translation gives CASSRGGGPGELFF.

J is TRBJ2-2 and V is TRBV10-3; a possible D gene is TRBD2 (6 bases). V was trimmed by 0 bases and J by 4 bases, leaving 9 bases between them. This CDR3 is 15 amino acids long. Germline V CDR1 and CDR2: ENHRY, SYGVKD. The CDR3 DNA reads TGTGCCATCAGTGAGTCGGGGAGGCCCACCGGGGAGCTGTTTTTT. Protein: CAISESGRPTGELFF.

This clonotype was seen ten or more times. The chain combines TRBV29-1 with TRBJ1-2; no definite D call. The V end lost 7 bases, the J end lost 1 base, and 16 bases lay between the germline ends. The CDR3 is made up of 14 amino acids. The germline CDR1 and CDR2 sequences are SQVTM and ANQGSEA. The CDR3 region is CSATHRESNYGYTF. The CDR3 region has the DNA TGCAGCGCGACCCATAGGGAGAGTAACTATGGCTACACCTTC.

This clonotype was recorded at least ten times. The chain combines TRBV30 with TRBJ1-1, with D possibly being TRBD1 (5 bases). CDR1 and CDR2 from the germline V gene are GTSNPN and SVGIG (reference sequence). The CDR3 is made up of 10 amino acids. The V gene lost 5 bases and the J gene lost 6 bases, with 7 bases spanning the gap. CDR3 coding DNA: TGTGCCTGGGGGACTGCTGAAGCTTTCTTT. It encodes CAWGTAEAFF.

This clonotype was counted ten times or more. This chain links TRBV12-3 or TRBV12-4 with TRBJ1-2, with D perhaps TRBD1 (5 bases). V was trimmed by 2 bases and J by 3 bases, leaving 13 bases between them. This CDR3 region has 15 residues. The CDR3 coding sequence is TGTGCCAGCAGTTTATCCGGCAGGGAAGACTATGGCTACACCTTC. Encoded protein: CASSLSGREDYGYTF.

This clonotype was recorded many times. The chain joins TRBV28 to TRBJ2-7; TRBD1 matches at 7 bases. The CDR3 extends over 17 amino acids. The V and J ends lost 2 bases and 0 bases, in that order; junction bases with no gene match: 10. Germline V gene sequence: CDR1 MDHEN, CDR2 SYDVKM. The CDR3 DNA reads as TGTGCCAGCAGTTTAAATTGGGGGAGACAGGGCTCCTACGAGCAGTACTTC. Protein sequence: CASSLNWGRQGSYEQYF.

This clonotype was detected only a few times. The chain employs TRBV7-2 and TRBJ2-7; D uncertain. Germline assignment: CDR1 SGHTA and CDR2 FQGNSA. The CDR3 is 14 residues long. Trimming pared 5 bases from V and 5 bases from J, leaving 16 bases between. CDR3 amino acids: CASSPLSSDHEQYF. CDR3 in DNA: TGTGCCAGCAGCCCCCTCTCAAGCGACCACGAGCAGTACTTC.

This clonotype has at least ten counts. This chain joins TRBV12-3 or TRBV12-4 and TRBJ2-6; D may be TRBD1 (6 bases). V was trimmed by 3 bases and J by 0 bases, leaving 9 bases between them. The CDR3 is 16 residues long. Here the CDR3 reads CASSFQGNSGANVLTF. CDR3 sequence (DNA): TGTGCCAGCAGTTTCCAGGGGAACTCTGGGGCCAACGTCCTGACTTTC.

This clonotype is a singleton in its sample. The rearrangement joins TRBV18 to TRBJ1-2; no definite D call. The CDR3 extends over 14 amino acids. CDR1 is KGHSH, CDR2 LQKENI, per germline. Trimming took 1 base from V and 8 from J, leaving 14 bases between them. The DNA of the CDR3 is TGTGCCAGCTCACCACAACAACCCGTCGGGGGCTACACCTTC. Translation: CASSPQQPVGGYTF.

This clonotype was detected many times. The V and J genes are TRBV7-2 and TRBJ2-2; TRBD2 aligns across 7 bases. This CDR3 is 13 amino acids long. In germline, CDR1 is SGHTA, CDR2 FQGNSA. V dropped 5 bases and J dropped 7; count of bases not matched to a gene: 4. The CDR3 sequence is CASSGRTSGELFF. The CDR3 DNA reads as TGTGCCAGCAGCGGAAGGACTAGCGGGGAGCTGTTTTTT.

The chain recombines TRBV5-1 with TRBJ2-2; possibly TRBD1 for D (8 bases). Germline V lookup: CDR1 SGHRS, CDR2 YFSETQ. Trimming shortened V by 3 bases and J by 4 bases, and 16 bases separated the two germline ends. This CDR3 is 16 amino acids long. The chain's CDR3 is CASSSSGQGGTGELFF. The CDR3 region has the DNA TGCGCCAGCAGCTCTAGCGGACAGGGAGGCACCGGGGAGCTGTTTTTT.

This sequence joins TRBV18 and TRBJ1-1; TRBD1 agrees at 7 bases. The CDR3 spans 15 residues. CDR1 and CDR2 from the germline V gene are KGHSH and LQKENI. V dropped 1 base and J dropped 5; count of bases not matched to a gene: 7. The CDR3 sequence is CASSPLNAGGTEAFF. The CDR3 DNA reads as TGTGCCAGCTCACCACTTAATGCAGGGGGGACTGAAGCTTTCTTT.

A few counts support this clonotype. The chain recombines TRBV7-8 with TRBJ2-7; 10 bases fit TRBD2. With 1 base clipped from V and 1 base from J, the junction kept 4 bases outside the gene matches. The germline V gene encodes CDR1 SGHVS and CDR2 FQNEAQ. CDR3 length equals 16 residues. The CDR3 nucleotides read TGTGCCAGCAGCTTAGATAGCGGGAGGCCTTCCTACGAGCAGTACTTC. Its protein product is CASSLDSGRPSYEQYF.

This clonotype was seen at least ten times. The chain joins TRBV12-3 or TRBV12-4 to TRBJ2-7; TRBD1 aligns across 10 bases. The junction had 3 bases not matched to a gene; V was cut back by 3 bases and J by 7 bases. CDR3 length: 13 residues. The CDR3 DNA follows: TGTGCCAGCAGTTTCCGGGACAGGGGAGAGCAGTACTTC. Protein: CASSFRDRGEQYF.

This clonotype occurred many times. V usage is TRBV5-5 and J usage is TRBJ2-7; TRBD2 matches 7 bases. Germline-derived CDR1 and CDR2 are SGHKS and YYEKEE (reference sequence). The trim removed 0 bases at V and 7 bases at J, leaving 7 bases unmatched. This CDR3 is built from 14 residues. The CDR3 nucleotides read TGTGCCAGCAGCTTGGACGCGGGAGTCGGGGAGCAGTACTTC. Encoded protein: CASSLDAGVGEQYF.

This clonotype was picked up many times. This chain uses TRBV5-1 with TRBJ2-2; D remains ambiguous. The germline V gene has CDR1 SGHRS and CDR2 YFSETQ. V dropped 0 bases and J dropped 2 bases, with 8 bases sitting between them. The CDR3 sequence is 15 residues long. CDR3 residues: CASSLDSANTGELFF. The CDR3 nucleotides read TGCGCCAGCAGCTTGGACAGCGCCAACACCGGGGAGCTGTTTTTT.

In DNA form, the CDR3 reads TGCGCCAGCAGCTTGGATCCGGGGGCGGGAGGCTACACCTTC. This translates into CASSLDPGAGGYTF. The V gene is TRBV5-1, the J gene TRBJ1-2; the D gene is possibly TRBD1 (6 bases). Germline CDR1 reads SGHRS; CDR2 reads YFSETQ. The CDR3 extends over 14 amino acids. V was pared by 0 bases and J by 8 bases, with 14 bases between.

This clonotype was counted a few times. The chain is built from TRBV9 and TRBJ2-4; TRBD1 agrees at 10 bases. Germline V gene data show CDR1 as SGDLS and CDR2 as YYNGEE. Unmatched junction bases numbered 8, after V lost 5 bases and J lost 0 bases. The CDR3 loop spans 17 amino acids. CDR3 sequence (DNA): TGTGCCAGCAGAGACAGGGGGCGTCCCCTAGCCAAAAACATTCAGTACTTC. Amino acids: CASRDRGRPLAKNIQYF. Full variable domain (remainder filled in from reference TRBV9 and TRBJ2-4): DSGVTQTPKHLITATGQRVTLRCSPRSGDLSVYWYQQSLDQGLQFLIQYYNGEERAKGNILERFSAQQFPDLHSELNLSSLELGDSALYFCASRDRGRPLAKNIQYFGAGTRLSVL.

The sample holds many counts of this clonotype. The genes are TRBV5-1 and TRBJ2-7; D might be TRBD1 (5 bases). The germline V and J ends were trimmed by 0 bases and 0 bases, with 13 bases remaining between them. This CDR3 region has 16 residues. Germline V gene data show CDR1 as SGHRS and CDR2 as YFSETQ. CDR3 DNA: TGCGCCAGCAGCTTGGCCCTCAGGGATCCCTCCTACGAGCAGTACTTC. Translation: CASSLALRDPSYEQYF.